Listed below are T cell receptor beta chains from one sample, sequenced in a study of control samples from healthy donors and cancer patients. TCRdb's table, derived via immunoSEQ multiplex PCR, lists solely in-frame clones and lacks some. This table has some 150,000 clones, over 90% appearing once. The specimen was blood. These receptors all stem from a man aged 50 to 59 in good health. Both conserved end residues are part of each CDR3. The order of the fields is V gene, D gene, J gene, clone size, CDR3 protein, CDR3 DNA. D genes are given only for firm matches. Clone size is stated in some rows and not others, as once, few, many or a class when expanded.

TRBV4-1	TRBD1	TRBJ2-5	NA	CASSQDGTVKETQYF	TGCGCCAGCAGCCAAGATGGGACAGTAAAAGAGACCCAGTACTTC
TRBV7-2	TRBD2	TRBJ2-1	NA	CASSLVGGTSFNDEQFF	TGTGCCAGCAGCTTAGTAGGGGGGACTAGTTTTAATGATGAGCAGTTCTTC
TRBV7-8	NA	TRBJ2-5	NA	CASSLPGLETQYF	TGTGCCAGCAGCTTGCCGGGGCTCGAGACCCAGTACTTC
TRBV4-1	NA	TRBJ2-3	once	CASSQVGDTQYF	TGCGCCAGCAGCCAAGTCGGTGATACGCAGTATTTT
TRBV10-2	TRBD1	TRBJ2-6	NA	CASRDRAAGANVLTF	TGCGCCAGCCGTGACAGGGCGGCTGGGGCCAACGTCCTGACTTTC
TRBV4-1	NA	TRBJ2-2	NA	CASSQAGGFGELFF	TGCGCCAGCAGCCAAGCAGGAGGATTCGGGGAGCTGTTTTTT
TRBV6-1	TRBD2	TRBJ2-3	NA	CASSGGTSTINTDTQYF	TGTGCCAGCAGTGGGGGGACTAGCACTATTAACACAGATACGCAGTATTTT
TRBV4-2	NA	TRBJ2-1	NA	CASSQASIGNEQFF	TGTGCCAGCAGCCAAGCGTCGATAGGGAATGAGCAGTTCTTC
TRBV15	NA	TRBJ1-5	NA	CATSTNTGFNQPQHF	TGTGCCACCAGCACCAATACAGGGTTCAATCAGCCCCAGCATTTT
TRBV12-3/TRBV12-4	NA	TRBJ1-4	NA	CATSGRTNEKLFF	TGTGCCACCAGTGGGAGGACTAATGAAAAACTGTTTTTT
TRBV2	TRBD1	TRBJ2-2	NA	CASKGQGNTGELFF	TGTGCCAGCAAGGGACAGGGGAACACCGGGGAGCTGTTTTTT
TRBV18	NA	TRBJ1-1	NA	CASSTSPPHPVRDVEAFF	TGTGCCAGCTCAACATCCCCCCCACACCCAGTTAGAGACGTGGAAGCTTTCTTT
TRBV18	NA	TRBJ2-7	NA	CASSPQSNEQYF	TGTGCCAGCTCGCCCCAGAGTAACGAGCAGTACTTC
TRBV7-2	TRBD1	TRBJ2-7	NA	CASRGTGVYEQYF	TGTGCCTCTCGTGGGACAGGGGTCTACGAGCAGTACTTC
TRBV27	TRBD1	TRBJ2-2	NA	CASRGTGRTGELFF	TGTGCCAGCAGAGGGACAGGGAGGACCGGGGAGCTGTTTTTT
TRBV7-8	NA	TRBJ1-6	NA	CASSLGGAGVNSPLHF	TGTGCCAGCAGCTTAGGTGGGGCTGGTGTTAATTCACCCCTCCACTTT
TRBV28	TRBD1	TRBJ1-4	NA	CASTPAGTGGGKLFF	TGTGCCAGCACTCCTGCCGGGACAGGGGGCGGAAAACTGTTTTTT
TRBV9	TRBD2	TRBJ2-3	NA	CASSPRTSGSTDTQYF	TGTGCCAGCAGCCCCCGGACTAGCGGGAGCACAGATACGCAGTATTTT
TRBV4-2	TRBD1	TRBJ1-4	few	CASSQGQGATNEKLFF	TGTGCCAGCAGCCAAGGACAGGGTGCAACTAATGAAAAACTGTTTTTT
TRBV7-9	NA	TRBJ2-7	NA	CASIRRGEQYF	TGTGCCAGCATCCGGAGGGGCGAGCAGTACTTC
TRBV10-3	TRBD1	TRBJ1-2	few	CAISPQGKGYTF	TGTGCCATCAGCCCACAGGGGAAGGGCTACACCTTC
TRBV9	NA	TRBJ2-4	once	CASSVPARDIQYF	TGTGCCAGCAGCGTACCGGCTAGGGACATTCAGTACTTC
TRBV5-1	NA	TRBJ2-5	once	CASTPQGFKETQYF	TGCGCCAGCACCCCCCAAGGTTTTAAAGAGACCCAGTACTTC
TRBV5-4	NA	TRBJ2-5	NA	CASSLAPDETQYF	TGTGCCAGCAGCTTGGCCCCCGACGAGACCCAGTACTTC
TRBV5-1	NA	TRBJ1-4	NA	CASSPGGLVYEKLFF	TGCGCCAGCAGCCCGGGGGGACTTGTGTATGAAAAACTGTTTTTT
TRBV10-2	NA	TRBJ1-2	NA	CASSERGGYGYTF	TGCGCCAGCAGTGAGAGAGGGGGCTATGGCTACACCTTC
TRBV6-5	TRBD2	TRBJ2-1	NA	CASSLLAGSYNEQFF	TGTGCCAGCAGTTTACTAGCGGGGTCTTACAATGAGCAGTTCTTC
TRBV19	NA	TRBJ1-5	once	CASSISRNQPQHF	TGTGCCAGTAGTATTTCCAGAAATCAGCCCCAGCATTTT
TRBV20-1	TRBD1	TRBJ1-5	NA	CSASLSGTVNQPQHF	TGCAGTGCTAGTCTATCCGGGACAGTTAATCAGCCCCAGCATTTT
TRBV9	TRBD2	TRBJ2-5	NA	CASSVAGGTSGQETQYF	TGTGCCAGCAGCGTAGCGGGGGGGACTAGCGGGCAAGAGACCCAGTACTTC
TRBV6-5	TRBD1	TRBJ2-5	NA	CASRTGDTQYF	TGTGCCAGCAGGACAGGGGATACCCAGTACTTC
TRBV6-5	TRBD2	TRBJ2-5	NA	CASLFREGETQYF	TGTGCCAGTCTCTTTCGGGAGGGAGAGACCCAGTACTTC
TRBV19	NA	TRBJ1-2	few	CASSTQGYEDYGYTF	TGTGCCAGTAGTACCCAGGGTTACGAAGACTATGGCTACACCTTC
TRBV7-9	TRBD1	TRBJ2-7	NA	CASSLGAGQGTSYEQYF	TGTGCCAGCAGCTTAGGGGCGGGACAGGGGACCTCCTACGAGCAGTACTTC
TRBV3-1/TRBV3-2	NA	TRBJ1-5	NA	CASSPDSNQPQHF	TGTGCCAGCAGCCCCGACAGCAATCAGCCCCAGCATTTT
TRBV5-1	TRBD1	TRBJ1-5	NA	CASSLASGGQPQHF	TGCGCCAGCAGCTTGGCTTCAGGGGGTCAGCCCCAGCATTTT
TRBV3-1/TRBV3-2	NA	TRBJ2-7	NA	CASSRTPAEQYF	TGTGCCAGCAGCCGAACCCCAGCGGAGCAGTACTTC
TRBV3-1/TRBV3-2	NA	TRBJ2-1	NA	CASSLVGSYNEQFF	TGTGCCAGCAGCCTTGTTGGCTCCTACAATGAGCAGTTCTTC
TRBV6-5	TRBD2	TRBJ2-3	NA	CASSYSQRGNTDTQYF	TGTGCCAGCAGTTACTCCCAGCGGGGAAACACAGATACGCAGTATTTT
TRBV19	NA	TRBJ1-5	NA	CASSTRDGYRPQHF	TGTGCCAGTAGTACTCGGGACGGATATCGGCCCCAGCATTTT
TRBV18	NA	TRBJ2-7	NA	CASSPGAVSYEQYF	TGTGCCAGCTCACCGGGGGCGGTCTCCTACGAGCAGTACTTC
TRBV5-4	NA	TRBJ2-1	NA	CASSYQRAYNEQFF	TGTGCCAGCAGTTATCAGCGGGCGTACAATGAGCAGTTCTTC
TRBV5-1	NA	TRBJ1-4	NA	CASSLATVDEKLFF	TGCGCCAGCAGCTTGGCGACGGTGGATGAAAAACTGTTTTTT
TRBV6-5	NA	TRBJ2-3	NA	CASSSPPDPSTDTQYF	TGTGCCAGCAGTTCCCCCCCCGACCCAAGCACAGATACGCAGTATTTT
TRBV3-1/TRBV3-2	NA	TRBJ2-7	NA	CASSQEGPGEEQYF	TGTGCCAGCAGCCAAGAGGGACCGGGGGAAGAGCAGTACTTC
TRBV6-5	NA	TRBJ1-4	once	CASSSMGATNEKLFF	TGTGCCAGCAGTTCGATGGGGGCAACTAATGAAAAACTGTTTTTT
TRBV10-2	NA	TRBJ2-7	NA	CASSDGPYEQYF	TGCGCCAGCAGTGACGGTCCCTACGAGCAGTACTTC
TRBV28	TRBD1	TRBJ1-2	NA	CASSSQGGTYGYTF	TGTGCCAGCAGTTCCCAGGGGGGGACCTATGGCTACACCTTC
TRBV27	NA	TRBJ1-1	NA	CASSREGTANTEAFF	TGTGCCAGCAGTCGTGAGGGGACCGCGAACACTGAAGCTTTCTTT
TRBV12-2	NA	TRBJ1-5	NA	CASRPRDNKPQPQHF	TGTGCAAGTCGCCCCCGGGACAATAAACCCCAGCCCCAGCATTTT
TRBV9	NA	TRBJ2-1	NA	CASSGGLPGDEQFF	TGTGCCAGCAGCGGGGGACTCCCCGGGGATGAGCAGTTCTTC
TRBV5-1	TRBD1	TRBJ2-2	once	CASSRTGQGARAGELFF	TGCGCCAGCAGCCGAACCGGACAGGGGGCGCGGGCCGGGGAGCTGTTTTTT